This TCR beta chain was captured in a study of cytomegalovirus exposure and HLA in healthy donors. Study-level findings and limits: Association of a missense DCLRE1C variant with TCR beta V- and J-gene trimming was reported in a later analysis. The CMV antigen specificity of a few CMV-associated chains was confirmed through in vitro analysis.

Germline trimming cut 5 bases from V and 10 bases from J; bases unmatched to any gene: 13. The CDR3 covers 16 residues. Germline V gene sequence: CDR1 SEHNR, CDR2 FQNEAQ (reference sequence). About this clone: What it binds is unknown.

Primers: 60 Vbeta forward and 13 Jbeta reverse. Measured with immunoSEQ multiplex PCR; TCRdb has only the in-frame clones, and not every one. The sample holds a few hundred thousand clones, approximately 84% seen once. The chain couples TRBV7-9 to TRBJ2-1, with 11 positions matching TRBD2. Material: PBMCs. This sequence was found in a woman aged 35 to 49 in good health and CMV-seropositive. CDR3 residues: CASSRTTSGTTMEQFF. Written as DNA, the CDR3 is TGTGCCAGCAGCCGGACGACTAGCGGGACCACAATGGAGCAGTTCTTC.